Included here is one T cell receptor (beta chain) sequence, with context. Its antigen is not identified. This record comes from a study of cytomegalovirus exposure and HLA in healthy donors. Study results and caveats: Previously analyzed data showed that most TCR beta V segments were productive at a frequency of about 90% or about 30%.

Germline V gives CDR1 DFQATT, CDR2 SNEGSKA (reference sequence). This CDR3 comprises 11 residues. V shed 6 bases and J shed 8 bases, with 11 bases lying between them. Donors had nominal health at sampling but likely had unrecorded immune exposures. With 60 Vbeta and 13 Jbeta primers, the PCR was carried out. Only in-frame clones appear in the TCRdb table, and some are missing; sequencing was by immunoSEQ multiplex PCR. The sample has around 100,000 clones. Sequenced material: PBMCs. The receptor was isolated from a man aged 35 to 55 in good health and CMV-seronegative. The genes are TRBV20-1 and TRBJ2-1; possible D gene TRBD2, 6 bases. The CDR3 spells CSALKRDEQFF. The CDR3 region has the DNA TGCAGTGCACTTAAGCGGGATGAGCAGTTCTTC.